One and the same sample provided the 5 T cell receptor beta chains below, sequenced in a study of blood T cells in healthy people across ages. A J-beta primer mix and a sample-barcoded 5' primer were used in a second PCR of about 6 to 12 cycles. TCRdb called the 5' RACE reads again in MiXCR, with one record for every CDR3 protein. Of about a million distinct CDR3 sequences in the sample, just over 50% were seen once. Sequenced: blood. The receptor source for this set is an older woman in good health.

This clonotype came up a few times. The J gene is TRBJ2-6, the V gene TRBV4-1, with D unclear. Germline loops: CDR1 MGHRA, CDR2 YSYEKL. This CDR3 is 15 amino acids long. The V gene lost 4 bases and the J gene lost 0 bases, with 7 bases spanning the gap. CDR3 protein: CASSLDDSGANVLTF. The DNA of the CDR3 is TGCGCCAGCAGCCTAGATGACTCTGGGGCCAACGTCCTGACTTTC.

The V gene is TRBV7-2, the J gene TRBJ2-7; D gene unclear. The ends were cut back, 7 bases at V and 2 bases at J, with 12 bases in the middle. The germline V gene encodes CDR1 SGHTA and CDR2 FQGNSA. This CDR3 region has 13 residues. CDR3 sequence reads: CASTSIFAYEQYF. CDR3 bases: TGTGCCAGCACCTCGATCTTTGCCTACGAGCAGTACTTC. Full variable domain (remainder filled in from reference TRBV7-2 and TRBJ2-7): GAGVSQSPSNKVTEKGKDVELRCDPISGHTALYWYRQSLGQGLEFLIYFQGNSAPDKSGLPSDRFSAERTGGSVSTLTIQRTQQEDSAVYLCASTSIFAYEQYFGPGTRLTVT.

The rearrangement uses TRBV2 and TRBJ2-5; 7 bases fit TRBD1. This CDR3 spans 16 amino acids. The V and J ends lost 6 bases and 1 base, in that order; junction bases with no gene match: 11. Germline V gene lookup returns CDR1 SNHLY and CDR2 FYNNEI. CDR3 loop: CASRKRVRTGQETQYF. In DNA, the CDR3 is TGTGCCAGCAGGAAAAGGGTCCGGACAGGCCAAGAGACCCAGTACTTC.

The chain carries TRBV28 and TRBJ2-7; 7 bases line up with TRBD2. V lost 3 bases and J lost 3; bases outside the gene matches: 8. The CDR3 sequence is 15 residues long. Germline values: CDR1 MDHEN, CDR2 SYDVKM. CDR3 amino acids: CASSFKTSKNYEQYF. CDR3 nucleotide sequence: TGTGCCAGCAGTTTCAAGACTAGCAAGAACTACGAGCAGTACTTC.

Remarks on this clonotype: Sequence at one end of the junction differs from germline and may be a read error. The V gene is TRBV30, the J gene TRBJ2-5; weak D call: TRBD2 (5 bases). Judging by the DNA end, TRBJ2-7 fits better; the J call may be wrong. This CDR3 has 12 residues. Germline assignment: CDR1 GTSNPN and CDR2 SVGIG (reference sequence). The DNA for the CDR3 is TGTGCCGGGAGTGTATCCCCCTACGAGCAGTACTTC. Translated: CAGSVSPYEQYF.